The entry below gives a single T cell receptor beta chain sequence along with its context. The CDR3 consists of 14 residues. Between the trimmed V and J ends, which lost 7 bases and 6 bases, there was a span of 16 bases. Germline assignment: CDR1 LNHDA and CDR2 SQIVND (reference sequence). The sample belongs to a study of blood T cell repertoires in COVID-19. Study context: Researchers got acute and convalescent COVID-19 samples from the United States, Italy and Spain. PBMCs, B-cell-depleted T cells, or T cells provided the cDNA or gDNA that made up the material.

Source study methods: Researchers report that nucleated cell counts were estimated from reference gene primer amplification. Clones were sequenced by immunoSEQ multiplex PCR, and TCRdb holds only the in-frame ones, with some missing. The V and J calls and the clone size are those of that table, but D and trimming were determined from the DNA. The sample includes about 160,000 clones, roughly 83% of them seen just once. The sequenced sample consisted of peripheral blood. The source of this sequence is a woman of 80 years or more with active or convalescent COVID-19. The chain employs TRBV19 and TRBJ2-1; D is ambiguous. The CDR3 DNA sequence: TGTGCCAGTATAGGAACTCCTAGTATCAATGAGCAGTTCTTC. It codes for CASIGTPSINEQFF.